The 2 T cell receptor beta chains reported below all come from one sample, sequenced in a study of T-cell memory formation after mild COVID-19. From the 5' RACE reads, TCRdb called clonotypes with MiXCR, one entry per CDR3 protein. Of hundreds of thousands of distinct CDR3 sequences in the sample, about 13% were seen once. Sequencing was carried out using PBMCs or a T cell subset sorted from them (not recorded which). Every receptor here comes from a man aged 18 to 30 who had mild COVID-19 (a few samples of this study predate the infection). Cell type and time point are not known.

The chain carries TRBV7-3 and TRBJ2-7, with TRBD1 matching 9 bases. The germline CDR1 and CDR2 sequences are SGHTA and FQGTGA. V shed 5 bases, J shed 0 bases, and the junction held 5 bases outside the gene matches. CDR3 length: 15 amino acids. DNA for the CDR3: TGTGCCAGCAGCGTTACAGGGGGCTTCTCCTACGAGCAGTACTTC. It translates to CASSVTGGFSYEQYF.

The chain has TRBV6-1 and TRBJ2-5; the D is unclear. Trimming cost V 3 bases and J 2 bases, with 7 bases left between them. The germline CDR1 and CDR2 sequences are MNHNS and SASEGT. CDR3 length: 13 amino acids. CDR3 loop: CASSEREQETQYF. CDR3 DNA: TGTGCCAGCAGTGAGCGCGAACAAGAGACCCAGTACTTC.